A selection of T cell receptor beta chains follows, all from one sample in a study of T cells in Graves' hyperthyroidism and ophthalmopathy. TCRdb fed the multiplex PCR reads into MiXCR, producing one record per CDR3 protein. Seen here are hundreds of thousands of distinct CDR3 sequences, 16% observed once, and the top ten hold about 20%. The sample was blood. These receptor sequences come from a woman in her late teens or twenties with Graves' hyperthyroidism. Both conserved end residues are part of each CDR3. The D gene is left open where the match is weak. Rows give clone size only sometimes, using once, few, many, or a class for an expanded clone.

>NA|many|TRBJ1-2|TRBV29-1
TGCAGCGTTGATAAAAGGTTGGACCAAGGGATGGACAACTATGGCTACACCTTC
CSVDKRLDQGMDNYGYTF
>TRBD2|NA|TRBJ2-7|TRBV3-1
TGTGCCAGCAGCCAGGTCGCTAGCGGGAGGGCTAGCTCCTACGAGCAGTACTTC
CASSQVASGRASSYEQYF
>NA|many|TRBJ1-2|TRBV28
TGTGCCAGCAGTTCAGTTAACTATGGCTACACCTTC
CASSSVNYGYTF
>TRBD2|many|TRBJ2-1|TRBV12-5
TGTGCTAGTGGTTTGGTACGGGGGCTGATAGCGGGGGGGAGGTCCAATGAGCAGTTCTTC
CASGLVRGLIAGGRSNEQFF
>TRBD1|few|TRBJ2-3|TRBV2
TGTGCCAGCAGGACGGACAGGTCTAGCACAGATACGCAGTATTTT
CASRTDRSSTDTQYF
>TRBD1|NA|TRBJ2-7|TRBV4-3
TGCGCCAGCAGCTTAAACCCCTTGGTCGGGACAGGGGTCGGCGAGCAGTACTTC
CASSLNPLVGTGVGEQYF
>TRBD1|many|TRBJ1-1|TRBV6-1
TGTGCCAGCAGTTACGGACAGGATATTAACACTGAAGCTTTCTTT
CASSYGQDINTEAFF
>TRBD1|many|TRBJ1-1|TRBV29-1
TGCAGCGTGGGGCGGACAGGGAGGGACACTGAAGCTTTCTTT
CSVGRTGRDTEAFF
>TRBD2|many|TRBJ2-1|TRBV5-1
TGCGCCAGCAGCTTGACTAGCGGGATAGTGTCAGATGAGCAGTTCTTC
CASSLTSGIVSDEQFF
>NA|once|TRBJ2-3|TRBV7-9
TGTGCCAGCAGATCTCGGGCGGGCGATACTAGCACAGATACGCAGTATTTT
CASRSRAGDTSTDTQYF
>NA|few|TRBJ2-7|TRBV20-1
TGCAGTGCTAGAGATTTCGGCGGGCAGTCCTACGAGCAGTACTTC
CSARDFGGQSYEQYF
>NA|many|TRBJ2-7|TRBV2
TGTGCCAGCAGGACCGAAGGAAACGAGCAGTACTTC
CASRTEGNEQYF
>NA|NA|TRBJ2-5|TRBV12-3/TRBV12-4
TGTGCCAGCAGTTTTGATTTGGGGGGCGGTGAGACCCAGTACTTC
CASSFDLGGGETQYF
>NA|NA|TRBJ2-5|TRBV10-2
TGCGCCAGCAGTGAGCAGAGGGGGAGTCAAGAGACCCAGTACTTC
CASSEQRGSQETQYF
>NA|few|TRBJ2-1|TRBV5-1
TGCGCCAGCAGCTTGGAGAGAATCTCCTACAATGAGCAGTTCTTC
CASSLERISYNEQFF
>TRBD2|many|TRBJ2-7|TRBV30
TGTGCCTGGAGCGGACTAGCGGGAGGGTACGAGCAGTACTTC
CAWSGLAGGYEQYF
>TRBD2|NA|TRBJ2-1|TRBV3-1
TGTGCCAGCAGCCGGAGCGGGGGCGGGGCAAATGAGCAGTTCTTC
CASSRSGGGANEQFF
>NA|many|TRBJ2-7|TRBV2
TGTGCCAGCGTACTAATAACGGTCCGCTACGAGCAGTACTTC
CASVLITVRYEQYF
>TRBD1|many|TRBJ1-2|TRBV28
TGTGCCAGCAGTCTTCAGGGGGGCAGGGGTAGCGAGGGCTACACCTTC
CASSLQGGRGSEGYTF
>TRBD2|many|TRBJ2-5|TRBV30
TGTGCCTGGACCCCGGGACTAGAAGAGACCCAGTACTTC
CAWTPGLEETQYF
>NA|many|TRBJ2-3|TRBV7-9
TGTGCCAGCAGCTACAGCGGAGCCCGCACAGATACGCAGTATTTT
CASSYSGARTDTQYF
>NA|NA|TRBJ2-5|TRBV27
TGTGCCAGCAGTTTACTAGCGAAGGAGACCCAGTACTTC
CASSLLAKETQYF
>NA|many|TRBJ1-2|TRBV20-1
TGCAGTGCTCTAGACAGCGAGAACTATGGCTACACCTTC
CSALDSENYGYTF
>NA|many|TRBJ2-7|TRBV20-1
TGCAGTGCTGGAGCAGTGTCCTACGAGCAGTACTTC
CSAGAVSYEQYF
>NA|many|TRBJ2-2|TRBV12-3/TRBV12-4
TGTGCCAGCAGACGAGCGGCACAGGAGCTGTTTTTT
CASRRAAQELFF
>TRBD2|many|TRBJ2-7|TRBV29-1
TGCAGCGTTGAGGGAGGGCAGGGAAGCTCCTACGAGCAGTACTTC
CSVEGGQGSSYEQYF
>NA|NA|TRBJ1-5|TRBV19
TGTGCCAGTAGTATTTCCAGGGGCTGGCAGCCCCAGCATTTT
CASSISRGWQPQHF
>TRBD1|few|TRBJ2-3|TRBV6-6
TGTGCCAGCAGTTACCGAACAGGGGGCCGAGGAACAGATACGCAGTATTTT
CASSYRTGGRGTDTQYF
>TRBD2|NA|TRBJ2-1|TRBV19
TGTGCCAGTAGAATAAGAGCGGGGCTCTCCTACAATGAGCAGTTCTTC
CASRIRAGLSYNEQFF
>TRBD2|many|TRBJ2-3|TRBV10-1
TGCGCCAGCAGTGGAACTAGCGGGAGGATCACAGATACGCAGTATTTT
CASSGTSGRITDTQYF
>TRBD1|many|TRBJ2-1|TRBV27
TGTGCCAGCAGTTTCGTTGGGACAGCCTACAATGAGCAGTTCTTC
CASSFVGTAYNEQFF
>TRBD2|many|TRBJ2-5|TRBV7-9
TGTGCCAGCAGCTTAAGCCCCGGACTAGCGGGGATGTTACAAGAGACCCAGTACTTC
CASSLSPGLAGMLQETQYF
>NA|many|TRBJ2-7|TRBV7-2
TGTGCCAGCAGCTTAGAGGCGGGGGCCCCCTACGAGCAGTACTTC
CASSLEAGAPYEQYF
>TRBD1|many|TRBJ1-1|TRBV3-1
TGTGCCAGCAGCCAAAGGACAGGGTGGGAAGCTTTCTTT
CASSQRTGWEAFF
>TRBD2|NA|TRBJ2-5|TRBV20-1
TGCAGTGCTAGCCCGGGACTAGCGAACCAGGAGACCCAGTACTTC
CSASPGLANQETQYF
>NA|many|TRBJ1-6|TRBV6-1
TGTGCCAGCAGTGAAAGGCGCCTCAGGGCGGGAAACTCACCCCTCCACTTT
CASSERRLRAGNSPLHF
>NA|many|TRBJ2-5|TRBV12-3/TRBV12-4
TGTGCCAGCAGTCATGGACAGTCGACCCAGTACTTC
CASSHGQSTQYF
>TRBD1|NA|TRBJ2-2|TRBV28
TGTGCCAGCAGTTTCCCCCCGCGGACAGGGGGCGCATCAGGGGAGCTGTTTTTT
CASSFPPRTGGASGELFF
>TRBD1|NA|TRBJ1-6|TRBV12-3/TRBV12-4
TGTGCCAGCAGTTTGACAGGGACCCCCTATAATTCACCCCTCCACTTT
CASSLTGTPYNSPLHF
>TRBD1|many|TRBJ2-5|TRBV20-1
TGCAGTGCCAACCGGGACAGGGGGCAGGAGACCCAGTACTTC
CSANRDRGQETQYF
>TRBD2|many|TRBJ2-3|TRBV27
TGTGCCAGCAGACCTACTTGGACTAGCGGGAGAGCAGATACGCAGTATTTT
CASRPTWTSGRADTQYF
>NA|many|TRBJ2-3|TRBV7-2
TGTGCCAGCAGTAAAGCGCAGGGGAGGGCAGATACGCAGTATTTT
CASSKAQGRADTQYF
>TRBD1|many|TRBJ1-1|TRBV30
TGTGCCTGGAGTGGAGGGACAGTAGCTTTCTTT
CAWSGGTVAFF
>NA|NA|TRBJ1-4|TRBV5-1
TGCGCCAGCAGCTTGGGGGGGGTCACTAATGAAAAACTGTTTTTT
CASSLGGVTNEKLFF
>NA|many|TRBJ2-1|TRBV12-5
TGTGCTAGTGGCAGGGGGACTAGTAGGGAGCAGTTCTTC
CASGRGTSREQFF
>NA|NA|TRBJ1-2|TRBV28
TGTGCCAGCAGTTCCCCCCCCAAGCGGGGCTACACCTTC
CASSSPPKRGYTF
>TRBD1|NA|TRBJ1-6|TRBV6-1
TGTGCCAGCCGGGACCCAGGGGGGGATAATTCACCCCTCCACTTT
CASRDPGGDNSPLHF
>NA|few|TRBJ2-1|TRBV29-1
TGCAGCGTTGAGCCGACAGGGAGGCATGAGCAGTTCTTC
CSVEPTGRHEQFF
>NA|few|TRBJ2-7|TRBV7-3
TGTGCCAGCGAAAACCGGGACAAGAGCTACGAGCAGTACTTC
CASENRDKSYEQYF
>TRBD1|few|TRBJ2-7|TRBV3-1
TGTGCCAGCAGCCCACCGGGACAGGGGATCTGGAAGCAGTACTTC
CASSPPGQGIWKQYF
>TRBD1|many|TRBJ1-1|TRBV12-3/TRBV12-4
TGTGCCAGCAGCCGTAACAGGGGTCCTGAAGCTTTCTTT
CASSRNRGPEAFF
>NA|few|TRBJ2-7|TRBV20-1
TGCAGTGCTAGAGAGGGAGAAGGCTCCTACGAGCAGTACTTC
CSAREGEGSYEQYF
>NA|NA|TRBJ2-3|TRBV9
TGTGCCAGCAGCGTAAGGAATAGCGAGGTAGATACGCAGTATTTT
CASSVRNSEVDTQYF
>TRBD2|NA|TRBJ2-3|TRBV20-1
TGCAGTGCTACCATGGCGGGGGTCCGAGTGGATACGCAGTATTTT
CSATMAGVRVDTQYF
>NA|NA|TRBJ2-2|TRBV5-1
TGCGCCAGCAGCTCGGGGGCGGGAACCGGGGAGCTGTTTTTT
CASSSGAGTGELFF